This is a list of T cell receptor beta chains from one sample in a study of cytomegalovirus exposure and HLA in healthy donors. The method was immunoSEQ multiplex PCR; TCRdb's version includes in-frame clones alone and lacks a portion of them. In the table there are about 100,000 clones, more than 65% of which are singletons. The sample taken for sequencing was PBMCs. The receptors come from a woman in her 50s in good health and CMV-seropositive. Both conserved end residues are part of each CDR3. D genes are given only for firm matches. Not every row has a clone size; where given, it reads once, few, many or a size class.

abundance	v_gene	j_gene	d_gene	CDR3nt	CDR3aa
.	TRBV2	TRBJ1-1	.	TGTGCCAGCAGCCGCGGGGTGGCGTGGACTGAAGCTTTCTTT	CASSRGVAWTEAFF
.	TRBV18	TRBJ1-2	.	TGTGCCAGCTCACCAGGGGGAGGTTCTAACTATGGCTACACCTTC	CASSPGGGSNYGYTF
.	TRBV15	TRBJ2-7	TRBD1	TGTGCCACCAGCCCTTACAGGGGCGCCTACGAGCAGTACTTC	CATSPYRGAYEQYF
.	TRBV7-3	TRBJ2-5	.	TGTGCCAGCAGCTTCGGGGGGCTGGAGACCCAGTACTTC	CASSFGGLETQYF
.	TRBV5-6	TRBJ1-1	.	TGTGCCAGCAGCTTAGGGGCCAGGAAGAACACTGAAGCTTTCTTT	CASSLGARKNTEAFF
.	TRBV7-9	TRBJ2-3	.	TGTGCCAGCTTATTAGCAGAGGTTGCGCAGGGCAGCACAGATACGCAGTATTTT	CASLLAEVAQGSTDTQYF
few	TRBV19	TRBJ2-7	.	TGTGCCAGCCGCCCCGCGGCGGACTACGAGCAGTACTTC	CASRPAADYEQYF
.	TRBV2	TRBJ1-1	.	TGTGCCAGCAGTTCTCAGGGGACGAACACTGAAGCTTTCTTT	CASSSQGTNTEAFF
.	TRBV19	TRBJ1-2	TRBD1	TGTGCCAGTAGTTCCTCGGACAGGTTTTACTATGGCTACACCTTC	CASSSSDRFYYGYTF
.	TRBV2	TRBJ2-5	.	TGTGCCAGCAACCGTGGGAGGGGGGAGACCCAGTACTTC	CASNRGRGETQYF
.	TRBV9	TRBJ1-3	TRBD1	TGTGCCAGCAGCGGATTACAGGGGGCGGGAAACACCATATATTTT	CASSGLQGAGNTIYF
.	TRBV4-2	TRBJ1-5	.	TGTGCCAGCAGCCAATCCCGGTTTAGCAATCAGCCCCAGCATTTT	CASSQSRFSNQPQHF
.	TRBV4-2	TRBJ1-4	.	TGTGCCAGCAGCGAGTCGGCGGGCGCAACTAATGAAAAACTGTTTTTT	CASSESAGATNEKLFF
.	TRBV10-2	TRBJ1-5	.	TGCGCCAGCAGTGCCATGAGTCAACAGCCCCAGCATTTT	CASSAMSQQPQHF
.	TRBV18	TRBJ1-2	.	TGTGCCAGCTCACCGACAGGAATCAATGGCTACACCTTC	CASSPTGINGYTF
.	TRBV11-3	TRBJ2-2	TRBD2	TGTGCCAGCAGCCCCGGACTAGCTCGAGACTGGGGAACCGGGGAGCTGTTTTTT	CASSPGLARDWGTGELFF
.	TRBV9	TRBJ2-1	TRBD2	TGTGCCAGCAGCGTAGTAGGGGGGGGCGCTTTAGCGGGGCTGGACAATGAGCAGTTCTTC	CASSVVGGGALAGLDNEQFF
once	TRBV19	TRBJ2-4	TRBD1	TGTGCCAGTAGCCAAGGACAGGGGGCTCCGAATAAGTACTTC	CASSQGQGAPNKYF
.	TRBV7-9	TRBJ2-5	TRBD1	TGTGCCAGCAGCCCCGGACAGGGCCAAGAGACCCAGTACTTC	CASSPGQGQETQYF
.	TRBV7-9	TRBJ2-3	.	TGTGCCAGTGGGGAGGGGGTCACAGATACGCAGTATTTT	CASGEGVTDTQYF
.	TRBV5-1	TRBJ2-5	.	TGCGCCAGTACAGGAGGGGGCAGAGAGACCCAGTACTTC	CASTGGGRETQYF
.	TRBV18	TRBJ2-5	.	TGTGCCAGCTCACCGAGCTATCAAGAGACCCAGTACTTC	CASSPSYQETQYF
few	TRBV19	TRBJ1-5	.	TGTGCCAGTAGTAAGAAAGGGACTCAAGAATATAGCAATCAGCCCCAGCATTTT	CASSKKGTQEYSNQPQHF
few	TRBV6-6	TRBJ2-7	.	TGTGCCAGCGAGGAACCCGAATCCTACGAGCAGTACTTC	CASEEPESYEQYF
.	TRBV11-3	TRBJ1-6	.	TGTGCCAGCAGCCTTCGCTATAATTCACCCCTCCACTTT	CASSLRYNSPLHF
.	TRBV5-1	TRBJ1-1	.	TGCGCCAGCAGCCAGGCCCCGAACACTGAAGCTTTCTTT	CASSQAPNTEAFF
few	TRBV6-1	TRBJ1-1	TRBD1	TGTGCCAGCAGTGAAACCAGGGGGAGCACTGAAGCTTTCTTT	CASSETRGSTEAFF
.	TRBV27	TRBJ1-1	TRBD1	TGTGCCAGCAGTCTGACAGGGGGGGAAGCTTTCTTT	CASSLTGGEAFF
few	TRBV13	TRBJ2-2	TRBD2	TGTGCCAGCAGCTTTCTGGCTAGCGGGGGGGCCGACACCGGGGAGCTGTTTTTT	CASSFLASGGADTGELFF
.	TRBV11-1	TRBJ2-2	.	TGTGCCAGCAGCCTCGGGGAGTTCGGGGAGCTGTTTTTT	CASSLGEFGELFF
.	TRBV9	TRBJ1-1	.	TGTGCCAGCAGCGCCGGGGAGGGGGTAGACACTGAAGCTTTCTTT	CASSAGEGVDTEAFF
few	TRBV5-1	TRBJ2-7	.	TGCGCCAGCAGCGCCCCCCGGGGTTCAGGGGTCGAGCAGTACTTC	CASSAPRGSGVEQYF
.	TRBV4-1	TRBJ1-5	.	TGCGCCAGCAGCCAAGATGGCAGGGCCCTTGGGCCCCAGCATTTT	CASSQDGRALGPQHF
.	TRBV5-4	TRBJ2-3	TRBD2	TGTGCCAGCAGCTCGCGGAGCGGGAGGGACACAGATACGCAGTATTTT	CASSSRSGRDTDTQYF
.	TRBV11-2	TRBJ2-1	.	TGTGCCAGCAGCTCTATAGAGAGGAGAACCGAGCAGTTCTTC	CASSSIERRTEQFF
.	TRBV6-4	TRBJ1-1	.	TGTGCCAGCAGTGACATTGTACCGGACAGACTGAACACTGAAGCTTTCTTT	CASSDIVPDRLNTEAFF
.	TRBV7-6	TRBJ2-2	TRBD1	TGTGCCAGCAGCTTACCGGGACAGAGCTCCGGGGAGCTGTTTTTT	CASSLPGQSSGELFF